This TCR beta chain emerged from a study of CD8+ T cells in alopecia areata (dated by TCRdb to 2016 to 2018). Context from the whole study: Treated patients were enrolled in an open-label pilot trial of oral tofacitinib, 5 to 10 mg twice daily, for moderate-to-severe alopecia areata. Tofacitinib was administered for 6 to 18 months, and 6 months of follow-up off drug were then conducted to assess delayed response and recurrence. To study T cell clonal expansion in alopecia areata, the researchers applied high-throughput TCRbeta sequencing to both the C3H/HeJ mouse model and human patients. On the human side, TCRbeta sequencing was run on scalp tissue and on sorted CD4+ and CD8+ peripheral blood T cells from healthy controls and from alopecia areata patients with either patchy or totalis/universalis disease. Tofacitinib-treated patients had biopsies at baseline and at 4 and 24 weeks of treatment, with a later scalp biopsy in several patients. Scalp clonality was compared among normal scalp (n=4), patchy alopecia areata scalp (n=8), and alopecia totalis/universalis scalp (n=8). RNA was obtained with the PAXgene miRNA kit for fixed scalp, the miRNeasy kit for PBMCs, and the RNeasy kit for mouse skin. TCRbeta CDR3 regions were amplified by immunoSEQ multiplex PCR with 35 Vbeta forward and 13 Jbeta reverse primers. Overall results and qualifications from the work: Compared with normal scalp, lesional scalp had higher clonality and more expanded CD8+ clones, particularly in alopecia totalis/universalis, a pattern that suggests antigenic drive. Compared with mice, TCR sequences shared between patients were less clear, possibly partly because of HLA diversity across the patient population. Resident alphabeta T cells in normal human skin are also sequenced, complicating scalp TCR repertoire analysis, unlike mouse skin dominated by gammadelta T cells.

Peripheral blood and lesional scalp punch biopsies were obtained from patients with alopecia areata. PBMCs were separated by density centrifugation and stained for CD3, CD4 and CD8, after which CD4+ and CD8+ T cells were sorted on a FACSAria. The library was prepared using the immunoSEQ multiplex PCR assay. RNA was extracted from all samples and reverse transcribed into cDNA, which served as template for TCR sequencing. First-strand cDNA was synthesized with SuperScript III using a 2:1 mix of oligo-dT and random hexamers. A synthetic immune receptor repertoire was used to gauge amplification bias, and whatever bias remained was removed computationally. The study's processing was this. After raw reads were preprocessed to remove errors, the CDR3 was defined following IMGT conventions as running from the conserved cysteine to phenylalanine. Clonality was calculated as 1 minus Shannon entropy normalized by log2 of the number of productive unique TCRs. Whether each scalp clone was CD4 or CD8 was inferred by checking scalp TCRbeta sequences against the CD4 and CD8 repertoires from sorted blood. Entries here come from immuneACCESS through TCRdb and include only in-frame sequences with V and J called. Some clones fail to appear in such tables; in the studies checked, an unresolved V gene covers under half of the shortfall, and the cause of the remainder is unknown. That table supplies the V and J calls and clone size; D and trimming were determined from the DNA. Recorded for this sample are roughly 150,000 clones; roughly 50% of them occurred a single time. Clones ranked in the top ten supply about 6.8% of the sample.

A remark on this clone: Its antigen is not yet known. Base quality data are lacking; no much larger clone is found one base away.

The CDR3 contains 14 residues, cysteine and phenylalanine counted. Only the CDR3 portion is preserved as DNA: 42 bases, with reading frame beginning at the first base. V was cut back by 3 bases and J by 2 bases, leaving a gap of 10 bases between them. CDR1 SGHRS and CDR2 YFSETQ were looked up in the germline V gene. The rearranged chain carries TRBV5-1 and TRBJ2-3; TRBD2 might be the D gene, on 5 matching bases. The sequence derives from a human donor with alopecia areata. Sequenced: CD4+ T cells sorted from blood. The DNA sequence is TGCGCCAGCAGCTATACTAGGCCCACAGATACGCAGTATTTT. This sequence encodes CASSYTRPTDTQYF.